The sample holds many counts of the clone carrying this TCR beta chain. The entry originates in a study of T cells after yellow fever vaccination. TCRdb processed the 5' RACE reads anew with MiXCR; each CDR3 protein has one entry. The repertoire holds 300,000 to 400,000 distinct CDR3 sequences, 7.5% to 9% seen once, with approximately 19% in the top ten. The source is a man in his late teens or twenties who received the YFV17D yellow fever vaccine. Here the sequenced sample was PBMCs, taken on the day of the first yellow fever vaccination.

CDR3 in DNA: TGTGCCAGCAGCTGGGCCCAAGAGACCCAGTACTTC. Translating gives CASSWAQETQYF. The rearrangement joins TRBV7-9 to TRBJ2-5; D is uncertain. The V gene's germline CDR1 is SEHNR and CDR2 FQNEAQ (reference sequence). The CDR3 has 12 residues. The germline V and J ends were trimmed by 4 bases and 1 base, with 4 bases remaining between them. Looking up the rest from reference TRBV7-9 and TRBJ2-5 gives the full variable domain: DTGVSQNPRHKITKRGQNVTFRCDPISEHNRLYWYRQTLGQGPEFLTYFQNEAQLEKSRLLSDRFSAERPKGSFSTLEIQRTEQGDSAMYLCASSWAQETQYFGPGTRLLVL.